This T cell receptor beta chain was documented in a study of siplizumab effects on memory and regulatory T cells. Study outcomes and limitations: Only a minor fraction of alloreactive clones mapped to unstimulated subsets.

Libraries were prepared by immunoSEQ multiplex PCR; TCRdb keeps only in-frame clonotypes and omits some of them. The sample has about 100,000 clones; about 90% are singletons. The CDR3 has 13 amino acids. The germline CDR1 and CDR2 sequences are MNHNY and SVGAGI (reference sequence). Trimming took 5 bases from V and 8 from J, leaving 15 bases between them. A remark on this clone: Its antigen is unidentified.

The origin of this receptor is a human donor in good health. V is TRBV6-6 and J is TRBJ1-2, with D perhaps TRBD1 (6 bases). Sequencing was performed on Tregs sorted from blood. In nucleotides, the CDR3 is TGTGCCAGCAGTGCCAGGGGTAATAGGGGCTACACCTTC. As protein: CASSARGNRGYTF.